This TCR beta chain is from a study of technical replicates of blood from several donors (dated by TCRdb to about 2017). This clone occurred once. It has no known antigen specificity. No base quality values were provided; no much bigger clone lies one nucleotide off. V and J lose 0 bases and 4 bases, and a span of 9 bases separates them. Taken from the germline V gene, the CDR1 and CDR2 loops are MRHNA and SNTAGT. The CDR3 sequence holds 15 residues, the cysteine and phenylalanine included. Of the read, only the CDR3 DNA is kept; its 45 bases are in frame from base 1. Library generation was performed with the immunoSEQ multiplex PCR assay. Not all clones reach the TCRdb copy of this immuneACCESS table, which keeps in-frame sequences only. Checked studies attribute under half of the gap to unresolved V genes and leave the rest unexplained. For this sample the table gives 6,000 to 7,000 clones, of which about 95% were detected only once. The leading ten clones occupy 5.5% to 8% of the sample.

The material sequenced was PBMCs. The receptor was derived from a human donor in good health. In this chain, TRBV6-4 is recombined with TRBJ2-2, and the D gene may be TRBD2, 5 bases matching. The base sequence is TGTGCCAGCAGTGACTCTAGAGGGAGCACCGGGGAGCTGTTTTTT. The translation is CASSDSRGSTGELFF.